The rows below give T cell receptor beta chains drawn from one sample of a study of technical replicates of blood from several donors. Here immunoSEQ multiplex PCR was the method, and the copy in TCRdb shows in-frame clones only, minus some. Of 65,000 to 85,000 clones in the sample, 96% were seen once. The material sequenced was T cells isolated from PBMCs. The receptors derive from a human donor in good health. CDR3s include the opening cysteine and the closing phenylalanine or tryptophan. D genes are given only for firm matches. Rows may omit the clone size; those that give it use once, few, many or a size class.

CDR3 DNA: TGTGCCAGCAGCTTGTTAGGACTAGCGGGGCTTCTGAACACCGGGGAGCTGTTTTTT; CDR3 protein: CASSLLGLAGLLNTGELFF; clone size: NA; D gene: TRBD2; V gene: TRBV5-6; CDR3 length: 19; J gene: TRBJ2-2
CDR3 DNA: TGTGCCTGGGGGAGGAGTGCCGATAATGAAAAACTGTTTTTT; CDR3 protein: CAWGRSADNEKLFF; clone size: NA; D gene: NA; V gene: TRBV30; CDR3 length: 14; J gene: TRBJ1-4
CDR3 DNA: TGCAGCGTTAAGGGGGTACGGACCTACGAGCAGTACTTC; CDR3 protein: CSVKGVRTYEQYF; clone size: NA; D gene: NA; V gene: TRBV29-1; CDR3 length: 13; J gene: TRBJ2-7
CDR3 DNA: TGTGCCAGCAGCTCTTTAAGAGGAAACACTGAAGCTTTCTTT; CDR3 protein: CASSSLRGNTEAFF; clone size: NA; D gene: NA; V gene: TRBV11-2; CDR3 length: 14; J gene: TRBJ1-1
CDR3 DNA: TGTGCCTGGAGTGGAGGACAGAACAATCAGCCCCAGCATTTT; CDR3 protein: CAWSGGQNNQPQHF; clone size: NA; D gene: NA; V gene: TRBV30; CDR3 length: 14; J gene: TRBJ1-5
CDR3 DNA: TGTGCCAGCAGTTTGGGACAGGGGGTGTACGAGCAGTACTTC; CDR3 protein: CASSLGQGVYEQYF; clone size: NA; D gene: TRBD1; V gene: TRBV6-5; CDR3 length: 14; J gene: TRBJ2-7
CDR3 DNA: TGTGCCTGGAGGGGACTGGCGAACACCGGGGAGCTGTTTTTT; CDR3 protein: CAWRGLANTGELFF; clone size: NA; D gene: NA; V gene: TRBV30; CDR3 length: 14; J gene: TRBJ2-2
CDR3 DNA: TGCGCCAGCGTTTCTCCCGGCTCTGGGGCCAACGTCCTGACTTTC; CDR3 protein: CASVSPGSGANVLTF; clone size: NA; D gene: NA; V gene: TRBV5-1; CDR3 length: 15; J gene: TRBJ2-6
CDR3 DNA: TGCAGCGCAACTCCAGGGGGCTTTACAGATACGCAGTATTTT; CDR3 protein: CSATPGGFTDTQYF; clone size: NA; D gene: TRBD1; V gene: TRBV29-1; CDR3 length: 14; J gene: TRBJ2-3
CDR3 DNA: TGTGCCAGTACCCCTAGCGGGACCTACAATGAGCAGTTCTTC; CDR3 protein: CASTPSGTYNEQFF; clone size: NA; D gene: TRBD2; V gene: TRBV19; CDR3 length: 14; J gene: TRBJ2-1
CDR3 DNA: TGTGCCAGCAGTCGTCCCGGGACTAGCGGTGGCAATGAGCAGTTCTTC; CDR3 protein: CASSRPGTSGGNEQFF; clone size: NA; D gene: TRBD2; V gene: TRBV7-6; CDR3 length: 16; J gene: TRBJ2-1
CDR3 DNA: TGTGCCAGCAGTCCCCTGGGACGCGGGGAGGAAGGCACCATATATTTT; CDR3 protein: CASSPLGRGEEGTIYF; clone size: NA; D gene: NA; V gene: TRBV28; CDR3 length: 16; J gene: TRBJ1-3
CDR3 DNA: TGTGCCAGCAGTTACTCCTTGGAGCGGGGGACCGGGGAGCTGTTTTTT; CDR3 protein: CASSYSLERGTGELFF; clone size: NA; D gene: TRBD2; V gene: TRBV6-5; CDR3 length: 16; J gene: TRBJ2-2
CDR3 DNA: TGTGCCAGCAGTTTCCGTAGCGGGGGATTCACAGATACGCAGTATTTT; CDR3 protein: CASSFRSGGFTDTQYF; clone size: once; D gene: TRBD2; V gene: TRBV6-6; CDR3 length: 16; J gene: TRBJ2-3
CDR3 DNA: TGTGCCAGCAAGTCGAGTGCGATCGCGTACTTC; CDR3 protein: CASKSSAIAYF; clone size: NA; D gene: NA; V gene: TRBV2; CDR3 length: 11; J gene: TRBJ2-7
CDR3 DNA: TGCGCCAGCAGCCCCCCATTAAGGACTAGCGGGAGGTTCACCGGGGAGCTGTTTTTT; CDR3 protein: CASSPPLRTSGRFTGELFF; clone size: NA; D gene: TRBD2; V gene: TRBV4-1; CDR3 length: 19; J gene: TRBJ2-2
CDR3 DNA: TGTGCCAGCAGTGACCCCCCGACTAGCTGGAGCTCCTACGAGCAGTACTTC; CDR3 protein: CASSDPPTSWSSYEQYF; clone size: NA; D gene: TRBD2; V gene: TRBV2; CDR3 length: 17; J gene: TRBJ2-7
CDR3 DNA: TGTGCCTGTAACCGGGACAGGGGCCCCGAGACCCAGTACTTC; CDR3 protein: CACNRDRGPETQYF; clone size: NA; D gene: TRBD1; V gene: TRBV30; CDR3 length: 14; J gene: TRBJ2-5
CDR3 DNA: TGTGCCAGCAGCTTATCCGGGACACTTAATCAGCCCCAGCATTTT; CDR3 protein: CASSLSGTLNQPQHF; clone size: NA; D gene: NA; V gene: TRBV7-9; CDR3 length: 15; J gene: TRBJ1-5
CDR3 DNA: TGTGCCAGCAGTTCCACAGGGGGGAGTGAGGAGACCCAGTACTTC; CDR3 protein: CASSSTGGSEETQYF; clone size: NA; D gene: TRBD1; V gene: TRBV6-5; CDR3 length: 15; J gene: TRBJ2-5
CDR3 DNA: TGTGCCAGTAGCCCTACTGGCAGGGGAGGGGAGACCCAGTACTTC; CDR3 protein: CASSPTGRGGETQYF; clone size: NA; D gene: NA; V gene: TRBV19; CDR3 length: 15; J gene: TRBJ2-5
CDR3 DNA: TGTGCCAGCAGTTACCTCGGGGGGACTGAAGCTTTCTTT; CDR3 protein: CASSYLGGTEAFF; clone size: NA; D gene: NA; V gene: TRBV6-5; CDR3 length: 13; J gene: TRBJ1-1
CDR3 DNA: TGTGCCAGTTATGACAATCCGCGCGAGACCCAGTACTTC; CDR3 protein: CASYDNPRETQYF; clone size: NA; D gene: NA; V gene: TRBV6-1; CDR3 length: 13; J gene: TRBJ2-5
CDR3 DNA: TGCAGCGTTGAACCGGGACTAGCGGGAGGGCCCACTTTGGAGACCCAGTACTTC; CDR3 protein: CSVEPGLAGGPTLETQYF; clone size: NA; D gene: TRBD2; V gene: TRBV29-1; CDR3 length: 18; J gene: TRBJ2-5
CDR3 DNA: TGCGCCAGCAGTCTCAGTAGCAATCAGCCCCAGCATTTT; CDR3 protein: CASSLSSNQPQHF; clone size: NA; D gene: NA; V gene: TRBV10-2; CDR3 length: 13; J gene: TRBJ1-5
CDR3 DNA: TGTGCCTGGAGTGTGATTTTCGCGGGGGGGAGAAATGAGCAGTTCTTC; CDR3 protein: CAWSVIFAGGRNEQFF; clone size: NA; D gene: TRBD2; V gene: TRBV30; CDR3 length: 16; J gene: TRBJ2-1
CDR3 DNA: TGTGCCAGCAGCCTCGACAGGGATCAGCCCCAGCATTTT; CDR3 protein: CASSLDRDQPQHF; clone size: few; D gene: TRBD1; V gene: TRBV6-5; CDR3 length: 13; J gene: TRBJ1-5
CDR3 DNA: TGTGCCAGCTCACTCGACAGTTTAAATCAGCCCCAGCATTTT; CDR3 protein: CASSLDSLNQPQHF; clone size: NA; D gene: NA; V gene: TRBV18; CDR3 length: 14; J gene: TRBJ1-5
CDR3 DNA: TGTGCCAGCAGCGAAGCGAGGACGGGACAGCTTTACCGGCAGACCCAGTACTTC; CDR3 protein: CASSEARTGQLYRQTQYF; clone size: NA; D gene: TRBD1; V gene: TRBV7-9; CDR3 length: 18; J gene: TRBJ2-5
CDR3 DNA: TGCGCCAGCAGCTTGGCCGTTGGCAGGGGCTATGGCTACACCTTC; CDR3 protein: CASSLAVGRGYGYTF; clone size: NA; D gene: NA; V gene: TRBV5-1; CDR3 length: 15; J gene: TRBJ1-2
CDR3 DNA: TGTGCCAGCAGACTGGGAAACAGGGGGAACGAAAAACTGTTTTTT; CDR3 protein: CASRLGNRGNEKLFF; clone size: NA; D gene: TRBD1; V gene: TRBV27; CDR3 length: 15; J gene: TRBJ1-4
CDR3 DNA: TGTGCCAGCAGCTTAGCCCTAATCTCTCAGGGGGAGGCTTTCTTT; CDR3 protein: CASSLALISQGEAFF; clone size: NA; D gene: TRBD1; V gene: TRBV7-9; CDR3 length: 15; J gene: TRBJ1-1
CDR3 DNA: TGTGCCAGCAGTGAAAAGGGGGGGGTGAGACTGTTTTTT; CDR3 protein: CASSEKGGVRLFF; clone size: NA; D gene: NA; V gene: TRBV2; CDR3 length: 13; J gene: TRBJ1-4
CDR3 DNA: TGTGCCACCCGGGGCTCCTACAATGAGCAGTTCTTC; CDR3 protein: CATRGSYNEQFF; clone size: NA; D gene: NA; V gene: TRBV15; CDR3 length: 12; J gene: TRBJ2-1
CDR3 DNA: TGCGCCAGCAGCTACGTACAGGGGGCACCTGGCTACACCTTC; CDR3 protein: CASSYVQGAPGYTF; clone size: NA; D gene: TRBD1; V gene: TRBV5-1; CDR3 length: 14; J gene: TRBJ1-2
CDR3 DNA: TGCGCCAGCAGCCTAACAGGGGCGAGGACCGGGGAGCTGTTTTTT; CDR3 protein: CASSLTGARTGELFF; clone size: NA; D gene: TRBD1; V gene: TRBV4-1; CDR3 length: 15; J gene: TRBJ2-2
CDR3 DNA: TGTGCCAGCAGTGAGGGGACTAGATTGTACTACAATGAGCAGTTCTTC; CDR3 protein: CASSEGTRLYYNEQFF; clone size: few; D gene: TRBD2; V gene: TRBV2; CDR3 length: 16; J gene: TRBJ2-1
CDR3 DNA: TGCGTCGAAACCAGGGCCAATCAGCCCCAGCATTTT; CDR3 protein: CVETRANQPQHF; clone size: NA; D gene: NA; V gene: TRBV4-1; CDR3 length: 12; J gene: TRBJ1-5
CDR3 DNA: TGTGCCAGCGGGGGACAGGGGGGATATCAGCCCCAGCATTTT; CDR3 protein: CASGGQGGYQPQHF; clone size: NA; D gene: TRBD1; V gene: TRBV19; CDR3 length: 14; J gene: TRBJ1-5
CDR3 DNA: TGTGCCAGCAGCTTATCAGTCTCCTACGAGCAGTACTTC; CDR3 protein: CASSLSVSYEQYF; clone size: NA; D gene: NA; V gene: TRBV7-9; CDR3 length: 13; J gene: TRBJ2-7
CDR3 DNA: TGCGCCAGCAGCCAAGTTCAAGTTTTCGGCTATGGCTACACCTTC; CDR3 protein: CASSQVQVFGYGYTF; clone size: NA; D gene: NA; V gene: TRBV4-1; CDR3 length: 15; J gene: TRBJ1-2
CDR3 DNA: TGTGCCAGCAGCTTACTATCCGGGAACGGCTACACCTTC; CDR3 protein: CASSLLSGNGYTF; clone size: NA; D gene: NA; V gene: TRBV11-2; CDR3 length: 13; J gene: TRBJ1-2
CDR3 DNA: TGTGCCAGCAGTCCACAGGGGGGGCTGGGGGAGACCCAGTACTTC; CDR3 protein: CASSPQGGLGETQYF; clone size: NA; D gene: NA; V gene: TRBV2; CDR3 length: 15; J gene: TRBJ2-5
CDR3 DNA: TGTGCCAGCAGCACAAGAAGGGAGCAAGAGACCCAGTACTTC; CDR3 protein: CASSTRREQETQYF; clone size: NA; D gene: NA; V gene: TRBV9; CDR3 length: 14; J gene: TRBJ2-5
CDR3 DNA: TGTGCCAGTAGTATATCAGGGTATGAAGGCTACACCTTC; CDR3 protein: CASSISGYEGYTF; clone size: NA; D gene: NA; V gene: TRBV19; CDR3 length: 13; J gene: TRBJ1-2
CDR3 DNA: TGTGCTAGCGGCGCTAGCGGGGGAATGGAGACCCAGTACTTC; CDR3 protein: CASGASGGMETQYF; clone size: once; D gene: TRBD2; V gene: TRBV7-7; CDR3 length: 14; J gene: TRBJ2-5
CDR3 DNA: TGCGCCAGCAGAACCACCGGGGGGTCCTACGAGCAGTACTTC; CDR3 protein: CASRTTGGSYEQYF; clone size: NA; D gene: TRBD2; V gene: TRBV4-1; CDR3 length: 14; J gene: TRBJ2-7
CDR3 DNA: TGTGCCAGCAGCTTGGTCCCTCCGTACTTC; CDR3 protein: CASSLVPPYF; clone size: NA; D gene: NA; V gene: TRBV5-6; CDR3 length: 10; J gene: TRBJ2-5
CDR3 DNA: TGTGCCAGCAGCAAAGCAGGACTAGCGGGGCCCCGCCACTACGAGCAGTACTTC; CDR3 protein: CASSKAGLAGPRHYEQYF; clone size: NA; D gene: NA; V gene: TRBV21-1; CDR3 length: 18; J gene: TRBJ2-7
CDR3 DNA: TGTGCCAGCGCTGGGGAGGGGGGGGATACGCAGTATTTT; CDR3 protein: CASAGEGGDTQYF; clone size: NA; D gene: NA; V gene: TRBV5-4; CDR3 length: 13; J gene: TRBJ2-3
CDR3 DNA: TGTGCCAGCAGCTCAGACAGGCAACCTAATGAAAAACTGTTTTTT; CDR3 protein: CASSSDRQPNEKLFF; clone size: NA; D gene: NA; V gene: TRBV5-4; CDR3 length: 15; J gene: TRBJ1-4
CDR3 DNA: TGTGCCAGCAGTTTCCACGGGACAGGGGACGAAAAACTGTTTTTT; CDR3 protein: CASSFHGTGDEKLFF; clone size: NA; D gene: TRBD1; V gene: TRBV5-8; CDR3 length: 15; J gene: TRBJ1-4